The present entry profiles one T cell receptor beta chain with its context. The sample belongs to a study of CD8 T cells in Susac syndrome. Reverse transcription of about 0.45 to 1 ug RNA was performed with random hexamers. An immunoSEQ multiplex PCR generated amplified TCR beta CDR3 products spanning 54 Vbeta and 13 Jbeta. TCRdb independently ran MiXCR on the immunoSEQ multiplex PCR reads; one entry per CDR3 protein. The sample carries some 150,000 distinct CDR3 sequences, approximately 93% recorded once. Healthy donors were controls matched for age and sex. The CDR3 extends over 17 amino acids. The germline V gene encodes CDR1 LGHDT and CDR2 YNNKEL (reference sequence). V was trimmed by 0 bases and J by 5 bases, leaving 16 bases between them.

The chain is built from TRBV3-1 and TRBJ2-2; D gene ambiguous. Sequenced material: CD4+ T cells from PBMCs. This TCR was sampled from a human donor in good health. The CDR3 nucleotides are TGTGCCAGCAGCCAAGAATTCAACTCCCCTGAGACCGGGGAGCTGTTTTTT. Translating it yields CASSQEFNSPETGELFF.